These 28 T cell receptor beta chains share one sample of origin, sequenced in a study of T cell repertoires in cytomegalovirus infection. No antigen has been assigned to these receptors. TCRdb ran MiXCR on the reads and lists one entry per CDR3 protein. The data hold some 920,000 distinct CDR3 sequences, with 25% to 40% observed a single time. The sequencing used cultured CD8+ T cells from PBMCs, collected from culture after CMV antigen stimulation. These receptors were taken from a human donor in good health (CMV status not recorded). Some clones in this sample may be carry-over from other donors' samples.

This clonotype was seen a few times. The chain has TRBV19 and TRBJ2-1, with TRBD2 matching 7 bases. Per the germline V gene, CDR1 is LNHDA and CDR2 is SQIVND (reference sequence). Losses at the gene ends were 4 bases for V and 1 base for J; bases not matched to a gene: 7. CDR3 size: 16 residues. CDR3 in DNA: TGTGCCAGTAGTAGGTGGGGCGGGGGATCCTACAATGAGCAGTTCTTC. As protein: CASSRWGGGSYNEQFF. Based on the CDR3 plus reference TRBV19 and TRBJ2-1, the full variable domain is DGGITQSPKYLFRKEGQNVTLSCEQNLNHDAMYWYRQDPGQGLRLIYYSQIVNDFQKGDIAEGYSVSREKKESFPLTVTSAQKNPTAFYLCASSRWGGGSYNEQFFGPGTRLTVL.

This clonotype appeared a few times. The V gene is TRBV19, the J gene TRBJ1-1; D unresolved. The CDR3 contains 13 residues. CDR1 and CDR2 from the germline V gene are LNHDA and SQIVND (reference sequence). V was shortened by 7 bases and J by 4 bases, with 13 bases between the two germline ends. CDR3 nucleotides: TGTGCCAGTAATTATGGGGTGGGCACTGAAGCTTTCTTT. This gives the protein CASNYGVGTEAFF.

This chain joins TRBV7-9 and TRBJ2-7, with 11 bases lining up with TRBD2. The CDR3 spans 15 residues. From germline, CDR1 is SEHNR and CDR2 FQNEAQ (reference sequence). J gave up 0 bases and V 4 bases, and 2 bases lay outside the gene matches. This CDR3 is CASSWLAGGSYEQYF. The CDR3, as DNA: TGTGCCAGCAGCTGGCTAGCGGGGGGCTCCTACGAGCAGTACTTC.

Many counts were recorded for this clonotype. The CDR3 is CASSGDRGSTNEKLFF. The CDR3 DNA reads as TGTGCCAGCAGCGGGGACAGGGGATCAACTAATGAAAAACTGTTTTTT. The V call is TRBV7-9, the J call TRBJ1-4, with TRBD1 identical over 10 bases. Germline V gives CDR1 SEHNR, CDR2 FQNEAQ (reference sequence). The CDR3 is 16 residues long. V was pared by 5 bases and J by 0 bases, with 3 bases of the junction left unmatched.

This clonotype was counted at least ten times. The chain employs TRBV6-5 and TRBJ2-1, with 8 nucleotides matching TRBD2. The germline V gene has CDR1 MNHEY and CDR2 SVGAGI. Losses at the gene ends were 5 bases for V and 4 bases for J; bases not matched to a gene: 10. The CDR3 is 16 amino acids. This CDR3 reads CASSPPGLGGYNEQFF. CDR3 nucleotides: TGTGCCAGCAGTCCTCCGGGACTAGGGGGGTACAATGAGCAGTTCTTC.

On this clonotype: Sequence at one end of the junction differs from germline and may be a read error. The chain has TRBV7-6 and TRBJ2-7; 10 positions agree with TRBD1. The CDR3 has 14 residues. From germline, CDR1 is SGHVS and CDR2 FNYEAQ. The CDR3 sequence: CAGSPGTGEGEQYF. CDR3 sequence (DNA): TGTGCCGGCAGCCCCGGGACAGGGGAAGGAGAGCAGTACTTC.

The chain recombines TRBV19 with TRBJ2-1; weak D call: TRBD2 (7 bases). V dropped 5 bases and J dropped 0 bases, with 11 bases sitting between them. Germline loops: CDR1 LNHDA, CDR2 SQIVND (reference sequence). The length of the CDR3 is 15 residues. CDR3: CASSARGPSYNEQFF. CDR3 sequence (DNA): TGTGCCAGTAGTGCGCGGGGGCCCTCCTACAATGAGCAGTTCTTC.

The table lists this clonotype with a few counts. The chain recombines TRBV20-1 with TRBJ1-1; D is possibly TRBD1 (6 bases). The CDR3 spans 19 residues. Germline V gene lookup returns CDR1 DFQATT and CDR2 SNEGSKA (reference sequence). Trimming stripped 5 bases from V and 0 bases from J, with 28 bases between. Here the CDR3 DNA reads TGCAGTGCTCGTTGGGATCCGGGGCATTACAGGGTAGTGAACACTGAAGCTTTCTTT. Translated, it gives CSARWDPGHYRVVNTEAFF.

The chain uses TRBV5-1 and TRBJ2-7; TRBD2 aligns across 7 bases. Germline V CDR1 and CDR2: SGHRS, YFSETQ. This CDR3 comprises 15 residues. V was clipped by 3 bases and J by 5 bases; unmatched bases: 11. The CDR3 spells CASSSRDGGNNEQYF. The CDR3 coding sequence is TGCGCCAGCAGCTCCCGGGACGGGGGGAACAACGAGCAGTACTTC.

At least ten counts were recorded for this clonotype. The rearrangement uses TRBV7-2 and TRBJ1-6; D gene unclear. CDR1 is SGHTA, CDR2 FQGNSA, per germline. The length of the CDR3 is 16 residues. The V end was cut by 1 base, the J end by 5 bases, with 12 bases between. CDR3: CASSLDALRDNSPLHF. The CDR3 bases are TGTGCCAGCAGCTTAGATGCCCTAAGGGATAATTCACCCCTCCACTTT.

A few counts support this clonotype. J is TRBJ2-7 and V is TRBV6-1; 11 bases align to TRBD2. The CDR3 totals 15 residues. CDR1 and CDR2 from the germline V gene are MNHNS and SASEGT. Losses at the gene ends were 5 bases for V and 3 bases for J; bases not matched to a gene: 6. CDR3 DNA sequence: TGTGCCAGCAGTCTCTCGACTAGCGGGGTCTACGAGCAGTACTTC. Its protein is CASSLSTSGVYEQYF.

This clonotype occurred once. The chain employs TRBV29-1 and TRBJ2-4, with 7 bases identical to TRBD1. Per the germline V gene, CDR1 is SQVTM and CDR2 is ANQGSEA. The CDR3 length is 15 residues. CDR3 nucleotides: TGCAAACCCGGGACAGAGAGACTAGCCAAAAACATTCAGTACTTC. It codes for CKPGTERLAKNIQYF.

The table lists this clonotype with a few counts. The CDR3 region is CASSWARDVANSPLHF. CDR3 DNA: TGTGCCAGCAGTTGGGCCCGGGACGTGGCGAATTCACCCCTCCACTTT. The rearrangement uses TRBV28 and TRBJ1-6; D is perhaps TRBD1 (5 bases). V was shortened by 4 bases and J by 7 bases, with 17 bases between the two germline ends. This CDR3 has 16 residues. Germline V lookup: CDR1 MDHEN, CDR2 SYDVKM.

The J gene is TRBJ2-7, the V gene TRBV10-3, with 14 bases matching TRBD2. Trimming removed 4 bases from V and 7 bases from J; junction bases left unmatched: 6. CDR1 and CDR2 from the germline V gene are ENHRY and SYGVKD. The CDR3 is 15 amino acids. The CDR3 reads CAISAGTSGGGEQYF. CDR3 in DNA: TGTGCCATCAGTGCCGGGACTAGCGGGGGAGGAGAGCAGTACTTC.

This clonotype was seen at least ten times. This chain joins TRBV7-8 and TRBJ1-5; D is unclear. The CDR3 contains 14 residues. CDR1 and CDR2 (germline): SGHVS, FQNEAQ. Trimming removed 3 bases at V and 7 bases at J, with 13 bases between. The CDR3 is CASSFKRFHQPQHF. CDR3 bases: TGTGCCAGCAGCTTCAAGCGTTTCCACCAGCCCCAGCATTTT.

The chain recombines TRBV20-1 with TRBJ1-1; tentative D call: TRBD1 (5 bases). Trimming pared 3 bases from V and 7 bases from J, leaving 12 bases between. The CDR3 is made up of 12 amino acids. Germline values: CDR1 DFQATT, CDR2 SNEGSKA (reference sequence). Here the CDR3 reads CSARGQGFEAFF. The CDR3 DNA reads TGCAGTGCTAGGGGGCAGGGATTTGAAGCTTTCTTT.

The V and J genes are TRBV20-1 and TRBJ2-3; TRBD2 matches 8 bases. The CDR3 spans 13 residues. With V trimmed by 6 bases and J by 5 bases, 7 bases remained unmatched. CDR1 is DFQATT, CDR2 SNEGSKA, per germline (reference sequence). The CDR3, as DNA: TGCAGTGCAGAGCGGGGGAGGATAGATACGCAGTATTTT. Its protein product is CSAERGRIDTQYF.

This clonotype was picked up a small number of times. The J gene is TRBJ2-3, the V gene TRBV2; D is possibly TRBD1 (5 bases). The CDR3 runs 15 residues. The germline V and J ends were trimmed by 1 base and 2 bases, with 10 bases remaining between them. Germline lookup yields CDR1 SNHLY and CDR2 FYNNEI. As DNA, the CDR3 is TGTGCCAGCAGTGAAGTCGACAGTCCCACAGATACGCAGTATTTT. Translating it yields CASSEVDSPTDTQYF.

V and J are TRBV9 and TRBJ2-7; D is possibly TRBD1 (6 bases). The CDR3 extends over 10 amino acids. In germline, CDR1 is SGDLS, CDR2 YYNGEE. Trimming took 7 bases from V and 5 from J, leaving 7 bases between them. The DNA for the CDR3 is TGTGCCAGCGCAGGGGACGAGCAGTACTTC. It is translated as CASAGDEQYF.

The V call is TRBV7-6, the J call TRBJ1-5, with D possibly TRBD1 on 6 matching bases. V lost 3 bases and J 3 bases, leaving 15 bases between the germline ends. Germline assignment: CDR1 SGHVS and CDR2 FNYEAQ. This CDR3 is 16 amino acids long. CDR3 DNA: TGTGCCAGCAGCTTTACAGGGAGCAGGTACAATCAGCCCCAGCATTTT. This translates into CASSFTGSRYNQPQHF. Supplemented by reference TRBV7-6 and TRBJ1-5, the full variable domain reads GAGVSQSPRYKVTKRGQDVALRCDPISGHVSLYWYRQALGQGPEFLTYFNYEAQQDKSGLPNDRFSAERPEGSISTLTIQRTEQRDSAMYRCASSFTGSRYNQPQHFGDGTRLSIL.

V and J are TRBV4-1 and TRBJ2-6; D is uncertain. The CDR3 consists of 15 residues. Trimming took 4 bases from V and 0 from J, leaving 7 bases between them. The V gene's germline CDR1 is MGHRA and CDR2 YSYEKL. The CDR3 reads CASSRVISGANVLTF. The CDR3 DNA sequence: TGCGCCAGCAGCCGTGTCATCTCTGGGGCCAACGTCCTGACTTTC.

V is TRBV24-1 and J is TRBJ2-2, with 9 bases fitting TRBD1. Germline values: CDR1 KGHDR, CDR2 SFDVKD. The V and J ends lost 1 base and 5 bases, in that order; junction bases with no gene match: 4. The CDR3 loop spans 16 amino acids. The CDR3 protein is CATSDFKGTGTGELFF. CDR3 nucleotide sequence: TGTGCCACCAGTGATTTTAAGGGGACAGGGACCGGGGAGCTGTTTTTT.

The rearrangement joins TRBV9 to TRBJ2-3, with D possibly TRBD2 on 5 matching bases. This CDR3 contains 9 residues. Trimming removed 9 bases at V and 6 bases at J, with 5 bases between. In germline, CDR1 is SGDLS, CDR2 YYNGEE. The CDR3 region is CATGDTQYF. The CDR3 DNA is TGTGCCACGGGGGATACGCAGTATTTT.

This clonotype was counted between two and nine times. The DNA for the CDR3 is TGTGCCGCCGGACCAGATTACGAGCAGTACGTC. Translated: CAAGPDYEQYV. The chain is built from TRBV6-1 and TRBJ2-7; D not certain. The germline V gene encodes CDR1 MNHNS and CDR2 SASEGT. V shed 11 bases and J shed 4 bases, with 12 bases lying between them. The CDR3 extends over 11 amino acids.

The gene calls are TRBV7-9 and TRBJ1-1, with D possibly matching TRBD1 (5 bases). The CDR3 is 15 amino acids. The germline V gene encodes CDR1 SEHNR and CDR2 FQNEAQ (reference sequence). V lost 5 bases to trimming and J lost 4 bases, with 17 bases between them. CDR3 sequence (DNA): TGTGCCAGCAGCGGTGGGGCCCCCGGGGGCACTGAAGCTTTCTTT. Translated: CASSGGAPGGTEAFF.

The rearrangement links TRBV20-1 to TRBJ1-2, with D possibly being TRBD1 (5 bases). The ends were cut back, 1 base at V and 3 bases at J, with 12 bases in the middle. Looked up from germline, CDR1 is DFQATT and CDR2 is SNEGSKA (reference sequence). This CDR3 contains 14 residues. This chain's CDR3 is CSARVQGEYYGYTF. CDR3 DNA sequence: TGCAGTGCTAGAGTTCAGGGCGAATACTATGGCTACACCTTC.

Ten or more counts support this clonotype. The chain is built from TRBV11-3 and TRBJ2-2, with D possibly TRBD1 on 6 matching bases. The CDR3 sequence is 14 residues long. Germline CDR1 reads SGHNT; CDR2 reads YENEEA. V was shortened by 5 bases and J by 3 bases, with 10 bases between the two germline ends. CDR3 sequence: CASSRRTDTGELFF. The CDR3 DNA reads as TGTGCCAGCAGCCGTCGGACAGACACCGGGGAGCTGTTTTTT. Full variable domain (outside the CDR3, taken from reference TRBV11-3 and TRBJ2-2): EAGVVQSPRYKIIEKKQPVAFWCNPISGHNTLYWYLQNLGQGPELLIRYENEEAVDDSQLPKDRFSAERLKGVDSTLKIQPAELGDSAVYLCASSRRTDTGELFFGEGSRLTVL.

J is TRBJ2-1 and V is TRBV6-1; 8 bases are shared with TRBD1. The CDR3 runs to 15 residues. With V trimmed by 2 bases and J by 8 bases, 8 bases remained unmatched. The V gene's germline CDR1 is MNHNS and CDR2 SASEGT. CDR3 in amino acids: CASSEFVTGADEQFF. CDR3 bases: TGTGCCAGCAGTGAATTCGTGACAGGGGCCGATGAGCAGTTCTTC.